The source of this T cell receptor beta chain is a study of shared clonotypes between healthy human individuals. Study-wide context: A couple of women and a few men aged 18 to 49 served as donors.

Authors' methods: Junction-only sequences without quality scores were provided by ImmunoSEQ, so filtering was different. Libraries were prepared by immunoSEQ multiplex PCR; TCRdb keeps only in-frame clonotypes and omits some of them. V and J calls and clone size are those listed in that table; D and trimming were worked out from the DNA. This sample carries more than 2,000,000 clones, roughly 93% of them seen once, and the ten largest clones take under 0.45%. Worth noting for this clone: Its antigen is still unknown.

Study-wide results and caveats: Sharing across four donors was seen in about 5% of naive CD4 clonotypes. Sequencing depth was expected to affect clonotype sharing among donors.

The material sequenced was naive CD4+ T cells from PBMCs. Described subset: CD45RA+ positively selected. The receptor was isolated from a man aged 18 to 29 in good health. Some clones in this sample may be carry-over from other donors' samples.

The CDR3 sequence is CASSLVQLTGNTIYF. In DNA, the CDR3 is TGTGCCAGCAGCTTAGTACAGCTGACTGGAAACACCATATATTTT. The chain combines TRBV7-2 with TRBJ1-3; unclear D gene. The germline V and J ends were trimmed by 1 base and 2 bases, with 9 bases remaining between them. The CDR3 totals 15 residues. Germline V lookup: CDR1 SGHTA, CDR2 FQGNSA. Full variable domain (remainder filled in from reference TRBV7-2 and TRBJ1-3): GAGVSQSPSNKVTEKGKDVELRCDPISGHTALYWYRQSLGQGLEFLIYFQGNSAPDKSGLPSDRFSAERTGGSVSTLTIQRTQQEDSAVYLCASSLVQLTGNTIYFGEGSWLTVV.